Listed below are T cell receptor beta chains from one sample, sequenced in a study of OX40 agonist ivuxolimab in advanced cancers. Data came from immunoSEQ multiplex PCR; TCRdb stores just in-frame clones and leaves some out. There are about 61,000 clones in the sample; roughly 90% occur only once, and approximately 20% lies in the top ten. Sequencing was performed on CD4+ or CD8+ T cells sorted from blood, taken in a trial of the OX40 agonist ivuxolimab. These TCRs come from an adult with an advanced solid tumor such as melanoma, head and neck, liver or kidney cancer. The CDR3 runs from the conserved cysteine through the conserved F or W. The D gene is left open where the match is weak. Size values are once, few and many counts, or a class for expanded clones, and some rows have none.

j_call | clone_size | d_call | v_call | cdr3_nt | cdr3_aa
TRBJ2-2 | NA | NA | TRBV25-1 | TGTGCCAGCAGGACCGGGACGGCTGACACCGGGGAGCTGTTTTTT | CASRTGTADTGELFF
TRBJ1-1 | NA | NA | TRBV10-3 | TGTGCCATCAGTGAGTCGACTGGAGGGCAGGTTGAAGCTTTCTTT | CAISESTGGQVEAFF
TRBJ2-1 | NA | TRBD2 | TRBV2 | TGTGCCAGCCTAGCGGGGCCCTACAATGAGCAGTTCTTC | CASLAGPYNEQFF
TRBJ2-1 | NA | NA | TRBV4-3 | TGCGCCAGCAGCCAGGGAGCTGTCTATGAGCAGTTCTTC | CASSQGAVYEQFF
TRBJ2-3 | NA | TRBD1 | TRBV4-3 | TGCGCCAGCAGCCAAGAACTGACAGGGAAGGATACGCAGTATTTT | CASSQELTGKDTQYF
TRBJ1-5 | NA | NA | TRBV19 | TGTGCCAGTAACCCATGGGAGGGCCTCAATCAGCCCCAGCATTTT | CASNPWEGLNQPQHF
TRBJ1-1 | NA | TRBD1 | TRBV30 | TGTGCCTGGAGTGTACTTGGAGGGGGCGACGCTTTCTTT | CAWSVLGGGDAFF
TRBJ1-1 | NA | NA | TRBV20-1 | TGCAGTGCTATGGACAGAGTAGAAGCTTTCTTT | CSAMDRVEAFF
TRBJ2-1 | NA | TRBD2 | TRBV9 | TGTGCCAGCAGCGCTAGCGGGGGGGCCTCAGCTGAGCAGTTCTTC | CASSASGGASAEQFF
TRBJ2-5 | NA | NA | TRBV19 | TGTGCCAGTAGTATCTGGGGGGCTAATCAAGAGACCCAGTACTTC | CASSIWGANQETQYF
TRBJ2-3 | NA | NA | TRBV23-1 | TGCGCCAGCCCTACTGGAGTCGGGGGTCGTACAGATACGCAGTATTTT | CASPTGVGGRTDTQYF
TRBJ1-6 | few | NA | TRBV11-2 | TGTGCCAGCAGCTTAGCACGGTCACCCCTCCACTTT | CASSLARSPLHF
TRBJ2-1 | NA | NA | TRBV6-5 | TGTGCCAGCAGGAACGGGGACTCGGCCTACAATGAGCAGTTCTTC | CASRNGDSAYNEQFF
TRBJ1-5 | NA | NA | TRBV27 | TGTGCCAGCAGTTGGGGGATTAATCAGCCCCAGCATTTT | CASSWGINQPQHF
TRBJ2-1 | NA | NA | TRBV7-3 | TGTGCCAGCAGCCCTCGGAGGGCCTCCTACACTGAGCAGTTCTTC | CASSPRRASYTEQFF
TRBJ1-3 | NA | NA | TRBV5-4 | TGTGCCAGCAGCTTGGGTTCTTTCTCTGGAAACACCATATATTTT | CASSLGSFSGNTIYF
TRBJ2-3 | NA | TRBD2 | TRBV28 | TGTGCCAGCAGTTTATCAGCGGGGGGACCCCTGGGAGATACGCAGTATTTT | CASSLSAGGPLGDTQYF
TRBJ1-1 | NA | NA | TRBV21-1 | TGTGCCAGCAGCAAAGATCTGAGGGGGAGCACTGAAGCTTTCTTT | CASSKDLRGSTEAFF
TRBJ2-1 | NA | NA | TRBV15 | TGTGCCACCAGCAGGATGGCCGCCCCAACCTACAATGAGCAGTTCTTC | CATSRMAAPTYNEQFF
TRBJ2-1 | NA | NA | TRBV6-6 | TGTGCCAGCAGTTACGAGGAGAGCTCCTACAATGAGCAGTTCTTC | CASSYEESSYNEQFF
TRBJ2-1 | NA | NA | TRBV27 | TGTGCCAGCAGTTTATCGCAGACTTCCTACAATGAGCAGTTCTTC | CASSLSQTSYNEQFF
TRBJ1-5 | NA | NA | TRBV6-5 | TGTGCCAGCAGTTACTCCGGAGGGAAAAATCAGCCCCAGCATTTT | CASSYSGGKNQPQHF
TRBJ2-1 | NA | TRBD2 | TRBV19 | TGTGCCAGTAGTAGAATACTAGCGGGGGGTAACAATGAGCAGTTCTTC | CASSRILAGGNNEQFF
TRBJ2-1 | NA | NA | TRBV5-6 | TGTGCCAGCAGCTTATATATGATGTTCAATGAGCAGTTCTTC | CASSLYMMFNEQFF
TRBJ2-3 | NA | NA | TRBV6-5 | TGTGCCAGCAGTTACGGTCTGGGCACAGATACGCAGTATTTT | CASSYGLGTDTQYF
TRBJ2-6 | once | NA | TRBV27 | TGTGCCAGGATTCTCTCTGGGGCCAACGTCCTGACTTTC | CARILSGANVLTF
TRBJ2-7 | NA | NA | TRBV27 | TGTGCCAGCAGTTGGGACCCTACCTACGAGCAGTACTTC | CASSWDPTYEQYF
TRBJ2-1 | NA | NA | TRBV29-1 | TGCAGCGTTGAAGTACGGGGCCTGAGGGAGCAGTTCTTC | CSVEVRGLREQFF
TRBJ1-2 | NA | TRBD1 | TRBV5-1 | TGCGCCAGCAGCCCAACAGGGGACTATGGCTACACCTTC | CASSPTGDYGYTF
TRBJ1-4 | NA | NA | TRBV30 | TGTGCCTGGAGTATAGGGGGGGCTCTTAATGAAAAACTGTTTTTT | CAWSIGGALNEKLFF
TRBJ2-3 | NA | NA | TRBV4-2 | TGTGCCAGCAGCCAAGTTGTCTTAACTAGCACAGATACGCAGTATTTT | CASSQVVLTSTDTQYF
TRBJ1-5 | few | NA | TRBV15 | TGTGCCACCAGCAGAGATCACATCCGCCAGCCCCAGCATTTT | CATSRDHIRQPQHF
TRBJ2-5 | NA | NA | TRBV7-2 | TGTGCCAGCAGCTTAGGAGTCGACAGGCACTTC | CASSLGVDRHF
TRBJ1-4 | NA | NA | TRBV6-5 | TGTGCCAGCAGGAGGGACGGCTTTGGGCGGAAACTGTTTTTT | CASRRDGFGRKLFF
TRBJ1-1 | few | NA | TRBV10-2 | TGCGCCAGCAGCGGACAGCAGAACACTGAAGCTTTCTTT | CASSGQQNTEAFF
TRBJ2-3 | NA | NA | TRBV7-9 | TGTGCCAGCAGCTTAGCCACAGATACGCAGTATTTT | CASSLATDTQYF
TRBJ1-2 | few | TRBD1 | TRBV28 | TGTGCCAGCAGGAGATTGACAGGGATCAGCTACACCTTC | CASRRLTGISYTF
TRBJ1-5 | NA | NA | TRBV6-5 | TGTGCCAGCAGTTACTACAGCAATCAGCCCCAGCATTTT | CASSYYSNQPQHF
TRBJ2-1 | NA | TRBD2 | TRBV7-8 | TGTGCCAGCAGCTTATTGTCTAGCGGGTATTACAATGAGCAGTTCTTC | CASSLLSSGYYNEQFF
TRBJ2-1 | NA | TRBD2 | TRBV9 | TGTGCCAGCAGCTCCGGGACTAGCGGGACCTACAATGAGCAGTTCTTC | CASSSGTSGTYNEQFF
TRBJ1-4 | NA | NA | TRBV6-1 | TGTGCCAGCAGTGAATGGGCAGATAATGAAAAACTGTTTTTT | CASSEWADNEKLFF